Detailed here is one T cell receptor beta chain. Its matching antigen is unknown. This entry comes from a study of T-cell memory formation after mild COVID-19. Study observations and caveats: Clones that got smaller from day 15 to 85 had even CD4/CD8, while clones growing later tipped toward CD4+. Some responding clones appeared in pre-infection memory, suggesting cross-reactive memory joined.

TCRdb re-called the 5' RACE reads through MiXCR, storing one row per CDR3 protein. The table lists about 440,000 distinct CDR3 sequences, 20% of them singletons. The CDR3 runs 14 residues. Trimming took off 3 bases at V and 6 bases at J, with 15 bases between the two ends. CDR1 is SGHAT, CDR2 FQNNGV, per germline. The sequence derives from an adult woman who had mild COVID-19 (a few samples of this study predate the infection). Cell type and time point are not known. The sample comprised PBMCs or a T cell subset sorted from them (not recorded which). The V call is TRBV11-2, the J call TRBJ2-7; no definite D call. CDR3 in DNA: TGTGCCAGCAGCTTCGGGTCCAGTAACCTCGAGCAGTACTTC. As protein: CASSFGSSNLEQYF. Filled out from reference TRBV11-2 and TRBJ2-7, the complete variable domain reads EAGVAQSPRYKIIEKRQSVAFWCNPISGHATLYWYQQILGQGPKLLIQFQNNGVVDDSQLPKDRFSAERLKGVDSTLKIQPAKLEDSAVYLCASSFGSSNLEQYFGPGTRLTVT.